Listed below are T cell receptor beta chains from one sample, sequenced in a study of HIV-infected patients and healthy controls. TCRdb itself ran the 5' RACE reads through MiXCR, one entry per CDR3 protein. The repertoire consists of some 9,900 distinct CDR3 sequences, with around 4.9% occurring once and the leading ten covering approximately 15%. Specimen: blood, collected before antiretroviral therapy. These receptor sequences come from an adult with HIV infection. Each CDR3 is given with its conserved first and last residue. D genes are given only for firm matches. For some rows the clone size is stated as once, few or many, or as a class when expanded; others skip it.

abundance: few
j_gene: TRBJ2-3
d_gene: TRBD1
v_gene: TRBV7-9
CDR3aa: CASSWTGGQYTDTQYF
CDR3nt: TGTGCCAGCAGCTGGACAGGAGGCCAGTACACAGATACGCAGTATTTT

abundance: many
j_gene: TRBJ2-5
d_gene: NA
v_gene: TRBV12-3/TRBV12-4
CDR3aa: CASSVNGGQETQYF
CDR3nt: TGTGCCAGCAGTGTTAACGGGGGCCAAGAGACCCAGTACTTC

abundance: many
j_gene: TRBJ2-3
d_gene: NA
v_gene: TRBV28
CDR3aa: CASRRSGADTQYF
CDR3nt: TGTGCCAGCCGGCGTTCCGGCGCAGATACGCAGTATTTT

abundance: many
j_gene: TRBJ2-1
d_gene: TRBD2
v_gene: TRBV12-3/TRBV12-4
CDR3aa: CASSFFTSGSNEQFF
CDR3nt: TGTGCCAGCAGTTTTTTTACTAGCGGATCCAATGAGCAGTTCTTC

abundance: many
j_gene: TRBJ2-7
d_gene: NA
v_gene: TRBV28
CDR3aa: CASSGSSYEQYF
CDR3nt: TGTGCCAGCAGCGGGAGCTCCTACGAGCAGTACTTC

abundance: many
j_gene: TRBJ1-1
d_gene: NA
v_gene: TRBV28
CDR3aa: CASSLTENTEAFF
CDR3nt: TGTGCCAGCAGTTTAACGGAAAACACTGAAGCTTTCTTT

abundance: medium-sized
j_gene: TRBJ2-2
d_gene: NA
v_gene: TRBV12-3/TRBV12-4
CDR3aa: CASSFLELHTGELFF
CDR3nt: TGTGCCAGCAGTTTTCTCGAACTACACACCGGGGAGCTGTTTTTT

abundance: NA
j_gene: TRBJ2-2
d_gene: TRBD1
v_gene: TRBV28
CDR3aa: CASGDRAHTGELFF
CDR3nt: TGTGCCAGTGGTGACAGGGCGCACACCGGGGAGCTGTTTTTT

abundance: many
j_gene: TRBJ2-7
d_gene: TRBD2
v_gene: TRBV7-2
CDR3aa: CASSPWPTPGGQNEQYF
CDR3nt: TGTGCCAGCAGCCCTTGGCCGACCCCGGGGGGGCAGAACGAGCAGTACTTC

abundance: medium-sized
j_gene: TRBJ2-7
d_gene: NA
v_gene: TRBV5-6
CDR3aa: CASRPDREGYEQYF
CDR3nt: TGTGCCAGCAGGCCGGACAGGGAGGGATACGAGCAGTACTTC

abundance: many
j_gene: TRBJ2-5
d_gene: TRBD2
v_gene: TRBV20-1
CDR3aa: CSGRLGLAEETQYF
CDR3nt: TGCAGTGGTCGCCTCGGACTAGCGGAAGAGACCCAGTACTTC

abundance: few
j_gene: TRBJ2-2
d_gene: TRBD1
v_gene: TRBV6-5
CDR3aa: CASSYTGAHTGELFF
CDR3nt: TGTGCCAGCAGTTATACAGGGGCTCACACCGGGGAGCTGTTTTTT

abundance: many
j_gene: TRBJ2-7
d_gene: NA
v_gene: TRBV5-1
CDR3aa: CASSPQGIHEQYF
CDR3nt: TGCGCCAGCAGCCCCCAGGGTATCCACGAGCAGTACTTC

abundance: many
j_gene: TRBJ2-7
d_gene: NA
v_gene: TRBV4-1
CDR3aa: CASSQDDLLMNEQYF
CDR3nt: TGCGCCAGCAGCCAAGATGACCTTTTAATGAACGAGCAGTACTTC

abundance: many
j_gene: TRBJ1-2
d_gene: TRBD1
v_gene: TRBV6-5
CDR3aa: CASRETGGYGYTF
CDR3nt: TGTGCCAGCAGGGAGACAGGGGGCTATGGCTACACCTTC

abundance: many
j_gene: TRBJ2-7
d_gene: NA
v_gene: TRBV28
CDR3aa: CASSPRDKEEQYF
CDR3nt: TGTGCCAGCAGTCCCCGGGACAAAGAGGAGCAGTACTTC

abundance: many
j_gene: TRBJ2-1
d_gene: TRBD2
v_gene: TRBV29-1
CDR3aa: CSVEELTSEYNEQFF
CDR3nt: TGCAGCGTTGAAGAGCTGACTAGCGAGTACAATGAGCAGTTCTTC

abundance: many
j_gene: TRBJ2-7
d_gene: NA
v_gene: TRBV4-1
CDR3aa: CASSQDVGAILNEQYF
CDR3nt: TGCGCCAGCAGCCAAGATGTAGGGGCCATACTTAACGAGCAGTACTTC

abundance: many
j_gene: TRBJ2-3
d_gene: TRBD1
v_gene: TRBV29-1
CDR3aa: CSVHRGEGPTDTQYF
CDR3nt: TGCAGCGTACACAGGGGGGAAGGACCCACAGATACGCAGTATTTT

abundance: many
j_gene: TRBJ2-1
d_gene: NA
v_gene: TRBV28
CDR3aa: CASSLWVLSSYNEQFF
CDR3nt: TGTGCCAGCAGTTTATGGGTCCTCAGCTCCTACAATGAGCAGTTCTTC

abundance: many
j_gene: TRBJ1-5
d_gene: NA
v_gene: TRBV19
CDR3aa: CASSPTGGGNQPQHF
CDR3nt: TGTGCCAGTAGTCCCACCGGGGGGGGCAATCAGCCCCAGCATTTT

abundance: many
j_gene: TRBJ2-1
d_gene: NA
v_gene: TRBV7-9
CDR3aa: CASSRGTPEQFF
CDR3nt: TGTGCCAGCAGCCGAGGGACGCCTGAGCAGTTCTTC

abundance: many
j_gene: TRBJ2-1
d_gene: TRBD2
v_gene: TRBV10-3
CDR3aa: CAISESRAGVLSPDEQFF
CDR3nt: TGTGCCATCAGTGAGTCGAGAGCGGGAGTACTTTCTCCCGATGAGCAGTTCTTC

abundance: NA
j_gene: TRBJ2-7
d_gene: NA
v_gene: TRBV18
CDR3aa: CASSGTDSYEQYF
CDR3nt: TGTGCCAGCTCCGGGACGGACTCCTACGAGCAGTACTTC

abundance: many
j_gene: TRBJ2-7
d_gene: NA
v_gene: TRBV20-1
CDR3aa: CRIQGPGYEQYF
CDR3nt: TGCAGGATACAGGGTCCCGGCTACGAGCAGTACTTC

abundance: many
j_gene: TRBJ2-4
d_gene: NA
v_gene: TRBV19
CDR3aa: CASTRGSIQYF
CDR3nt: TGTGCCAGTACCCGCGGCAGCATTCAGTACTTC

abundance: medium-sized
j_gene: TRBJ2-2
d_gene: NA
v_gene: TRBV19
CDR3aa: CASGIPTGELFF
CDR3nt: TGTGCCAGTGGAATACCGACCGGGGAGCTGTTTTTT

abundance: many
j_gene: TRBJ2-3
d_gene: NA
v_gene: TRBV5-4
CDR3aa: CASSLLADLTDTQYF
CDR3nt: TGTGCCAGCAGCTTACTAGCCGACCTCACAGATACGCAGTATTTT

abundance: few
j_gene: TRBJ2-7
d_gene: NA
v_gene: TRBV19
CDR3aa: CASSASGTYEQYF
CDR3nt: TGTGCCAGTAGTGCCAGCGGTACCTACGAGCAGTACTTC

abundance: many
j_gene: TRBJ2-2
d_gene: NA
v_gene: TRBV30
CDR3aa: CAGYGGFGTGELFF
CDR3nt: TGTGCCGGTTATGGGGGATTCGGCACCGGGGAGCTGTTTTTT

abundance: medium-sized
j_gene: TRBJ1-4
d_gene: NA
v_gene: TRBV4-1
CDR3aa: CASSHPTGGLGEKLFF
CDR3nt: TGCGCCAGCAGCCATCCGACCGGGGGGTTGGGCGAAAAACTGTTTTTT

abundance: many
j_gene: TRBJ2-4
d_gene: TRBD1
v_gene: TRBV12-3/TRBV12-4
CDR3aa: CASSPGQGSKNIQYF
CDR3nt: TGTGCCAGCAGCCCCGGACAGGGAAGTAAAAACATTCAGTACTTC

abundance: many
j_gene: TRBJ1-6
d_gene: NA
v_gene: TRBV7-9
CDR3aa: CASSLVGADRRSPLHF
CDR3nt: TGTGCCAGCAGCTTAGTGGGCGCGGACAGACGTTCACCCCTCCACTTT

abundance: many
j_gene: TRBJ2-1
d_gene: TRBD2
v_gene: TRBV29-1
CDR3aa: CSVVLAGEQFF
CDR3nt: TGCAGCGTTGTACTAGCGGGGGAGCAGTTCTTC

abundance: many
j_gene: TRBJ1-5
d_gene: NA
v_gene: TRBV20-1
CDR3aa: CSARPAPGGGQPQHF
CDR3nt: TGCAGTGCTAGACCGGCCCCGGGGGGAGGACAGCCCCAGCATTTT

abundance: medium-sized
j_gene: TRBJ2-7
d_gene: TRBD2
v_gene: TRBV27
CDR3aa: CASSLSPGGSEQYF
CDR3nt: TGTGCCAGCAGTTTATCCCCGGGGGGTTCCGAGCAGTACTTC